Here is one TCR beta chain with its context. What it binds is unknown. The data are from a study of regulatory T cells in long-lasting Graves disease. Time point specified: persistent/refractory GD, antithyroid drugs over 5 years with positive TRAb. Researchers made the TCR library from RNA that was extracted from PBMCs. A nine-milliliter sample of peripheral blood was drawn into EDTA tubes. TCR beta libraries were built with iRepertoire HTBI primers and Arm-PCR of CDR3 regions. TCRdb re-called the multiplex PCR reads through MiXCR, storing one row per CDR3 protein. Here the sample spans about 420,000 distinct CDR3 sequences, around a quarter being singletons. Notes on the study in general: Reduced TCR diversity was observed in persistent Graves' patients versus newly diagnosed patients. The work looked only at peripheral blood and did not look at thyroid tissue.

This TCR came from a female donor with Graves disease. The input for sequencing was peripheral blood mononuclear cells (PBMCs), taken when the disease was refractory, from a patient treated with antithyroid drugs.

The chain's CDR3 is CASSLELAGAGELFF. CDR3 nucleotides: TGCGCCAGCAGCTTGGAACTAGCGGGAGCCGGGGAGCTGTTTTTT. The chain employs TRBV5-1 and TRBJ2-2; the match to TRBD2 covers 11 bases. This CDR3 region has 15 residues. V shed 0 bases, J shed 6 bases, and the junction held 1 base outside the gene matches. Per germline, CDR1 SGHRS and CDR2 YFSETQ. The full variable domain, in which reference TRBV5-1 and TRBJ2-2 provide the parts outside the CDR3, is KAGVTQTPRYLIKTRGQQVTLSCSPISGHRSVSWYQQTPGQGLQFLFEYFSETQRNKGNFPGRFSGRQFSNSRSEMNVSTLELGDSALYLCASSLELAGAGELFFGEGSRLTVL.